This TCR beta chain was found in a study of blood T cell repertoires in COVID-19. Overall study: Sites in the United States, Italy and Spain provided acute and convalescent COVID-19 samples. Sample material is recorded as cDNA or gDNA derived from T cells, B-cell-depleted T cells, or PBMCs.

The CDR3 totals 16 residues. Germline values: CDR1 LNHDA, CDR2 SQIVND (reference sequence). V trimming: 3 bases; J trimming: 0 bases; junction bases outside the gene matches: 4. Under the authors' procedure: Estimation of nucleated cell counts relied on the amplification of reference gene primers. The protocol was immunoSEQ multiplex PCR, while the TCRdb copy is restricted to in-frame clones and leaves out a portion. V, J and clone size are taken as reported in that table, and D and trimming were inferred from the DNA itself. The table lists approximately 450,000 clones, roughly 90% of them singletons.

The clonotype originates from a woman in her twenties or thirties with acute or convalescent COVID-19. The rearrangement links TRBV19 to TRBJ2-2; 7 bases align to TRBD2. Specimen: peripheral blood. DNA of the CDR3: TGTGCCAGTAGTATTCCCAGCGGGGCGAACACCGGGGAGCTGTTTTTT. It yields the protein CASSIPSGANTGELFF.